This record looks at one T cell receptor beta chain sequence and its context. In the study's own analysis: It was from reference gene primer amplification that nucleated cell counts were estimated. The table came from immunoSEQ multiplex PCR; TCRdb's copy has only in-frame clones and leaves some out. Clonal size and the V and J genes are those of that table, whereas D and trimming came from the DNA. The sample consists of more than 45,000 clones, 78% of them appearing once. This record belongs to a study of blood T cell repertoires in COVID-19. The overall study: Sites across the United States, Italy and Spain contributed samples from acute and convalescent COVID-19. Sources were T cells, B-cell-depleted T cells, or PBMCs; the material itself was cDNA or gDNA.

Germline loops: CDR1 SGDLS, CDR2 YYNGEE. The CDR3 runs 17 residues. The V gene end was trimmed by 4 bases and the J gene end by 3 bases; junction bases not matched to a gene: 7. This sequence joins TRBV9 and TRBJ2-1, with TRBD2 matching over 13 bases. Sequencing input: peripheral blood. The TCR sequence derives from a human donor in a cohort sampled during active COVID-19. The CDR3 loop is CASSFRTSGSVYNEQFF. In nucleotides, the CDR3 is TGTGCCAGCAGCTTCAGGACTAGCGGGAGCGTCTACAATGAGCAGTTCTTC.